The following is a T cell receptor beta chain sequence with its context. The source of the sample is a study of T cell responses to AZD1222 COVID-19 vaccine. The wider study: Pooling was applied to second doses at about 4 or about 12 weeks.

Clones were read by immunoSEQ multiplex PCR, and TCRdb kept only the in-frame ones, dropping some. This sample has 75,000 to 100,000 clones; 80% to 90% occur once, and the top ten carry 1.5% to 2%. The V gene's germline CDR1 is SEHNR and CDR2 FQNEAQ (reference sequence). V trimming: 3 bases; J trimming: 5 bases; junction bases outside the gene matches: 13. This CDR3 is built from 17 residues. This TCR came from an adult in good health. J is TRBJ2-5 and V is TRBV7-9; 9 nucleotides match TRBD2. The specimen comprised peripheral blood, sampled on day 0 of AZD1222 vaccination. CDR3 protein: CASSLRPLTSGGETQYF. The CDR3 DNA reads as TGTGCCAGCAGCTTGAGGCCCCTGACTAGCGGCGGGGAGACCCAGTACTTC.